This T cell receptor beta chain was captured by sequencing in a study of cytomegalovirus exposure and HLA in healthy donors (dated by TCRdb to about 2017). With respect to the entire study: An earlier analysis of 587 of the donors reported 276 Gb of sequence data and 117 million unique TCR beta sequences obtained from approximately 180 million T cells. An early release covering roughly 640 HLA-typed donors comprised 250 to 350 gigabases of sequencing data and about 90 million unique TCR sequences. Among the roughly 430 genotyped donors, around 81% belonged to the genetic ancestry cluster associated with self-reported Caucasian donors. The study aimed to test whether cataloging public T cell receptors could reveal signatures of past pathogen exposure. The study profiled the T cell repertoires of more than 500 subjects by immunosequencing and related them to cytomegalovirus serostatus. In addition to the first cohort of 666 subjects, a separate validation cohort of around 110 different subjects was used. The study combined high-throughput TCR immunosequencing, statistical association of individual TCRs with disease status, and machine learning to predict cytomegalovirus infection status. A later analysis re-analyzed previously published TCR beta repertoires from roughly 600 donors and added high-resolution HLA genotyping to study TCR occurrence patterns. Rather than drawing on any new phenotypic data, the later analysis identified candidate immune exposures from TCR beta sequences and the way those sequences occurred across donors. To decide whether each TCR beta V gene segment behaved as functional or pseudogenic, an earlier analysis of fewer than 750 of the donors relied on high-throughput TCR beta sequencing. Donor age, sex, ethnicity and CMV serostatus were compiled together with the repertoire data. A later genetic analysis took genome-wide SNP genotypes for about three fifths of the roughly 700 donors and used that subset as a discovery cohort. All discovery cohort repertoires had been generated using a single sequencing platform. HLA typing covered class I and class II loci at four-digit resolution. Typing coverage differed by locus: A, B, C, DRB1 and DQB1 were typed in about 620-630 donors, DQA1 in approximately 520, DPA1 in some 600, and DPB1 in roughly 470. Roughly 5 DR-DQ haplotypes were treated as single units for association and clustering because of strong linkage in the cohort. Across approximately 400 genotyped donors of the cohort, an average of about 240,000 unique TCR beta nucleotide sequences per donor were sequenced, and 15% to 20% of those sequences were non-productive. Overall results and qualifications from the work: In a later analysis, more than 15,000 TCR beta sequences were associated with specific HLA alleles at a false discovery rate of 0.05. The presence/absence analyses assumed that sequencing depth was roughly uniform across donors, and that assumption may not be true. A total of some 180 TCR beta chains were listed by the study as associated with cytomegalovirus. Compared with the 666-donor mean, donors in an Asian-associated ancestry cluster had fewer N-insertions in productive TCRs, according to a later genetic analysis. Some IMGT-functional V segments, including TRBV6-2 and TRBV6-3, could not be distinguished by the 87-base-pair reads and were therefore excluded. In a later analysis, HLA-associated TCR beta chains were found to be more clonally expanded and to have lower generation probabilities than equally common non-associated chains. Because counts were too low, about 15 rarely observed V segments, including chromosome 9 orphons, were left out of the earlier analysis of about 620 of the donors. Cytomegalovirus status was reported to be diagnosed by the classifier with high specificity and sensitivity in both the original and validation cohorts. Linkage disequilibrium might explain the correlated functional status among segregating V segments, but an unknown experimental factor could not be ruled out. The authors suggested that the approach could potentially be extended to other disease states and immunological phenotypes. The only immune exposure information available for the cohort was CMV serostatus. Most TCR sequences were seen in very few donors, while some public TCRs were found in many individuals. Because HLA typing was unavailable for some donors at each locus, only the typed subset was used in association tests. Most CMV-associated TCR beta chains appeared to be HLA-restricted in a later analysis, and the HLA associations seemed to be driven largely by CMV exposure. A further reported finding was that TCR beta sequences accurately predicted the HLA-A and HLA-B alleles for most subjects in the first cohort. V-gene and J-gene trimming of TCR beta chains was associated with a missense DCLRE1C variant in a later genetic analysis, and the association was replicated in an independent cohort. In an earlier analysis of a few hundred of the donors, most TCR beta V segments were observed in productive rearrangements about 87% or about 30% of the time, broadly matching IMGT annotations. A few of the identified cytomegalovirus-associated TCR beta chains were confirmed in vitro to be specific for cytomegalovirus antigens. In this cohort, only TCR beta chains were sequenced, and detectable features were limited by the absence of alpha or paired-chain data. In a later analysis, several top co-occurrence clusters were reported to appear linked to parvovirus B19, influenza, CMV and Epstein-Barr virus. Strong co-occurrence of HLA alleles, especially DR and DQ, made assigning TCR associations to individual alleles difficult. In a later analysis, the rate of TCR association differed among HLA loci, with DRB1 alleles having the most associated TCRs and HLA-C alleles having the fewest. A cluster of highly shared sequence variants was judged likely to represent a technical artifact of the sequencing pipeline.

Library construction relied on the immunoSEQ multiplex PCR assay. For the multiplex PCR, a mixture combining 60 forward primers for TCR Vbeta segments and 13 reverse primers for TCR Jbeta segments was used. A multiplex PCR assay on genomic DNA amplified the CDR3 region of rearranged TCR beta genes. The amplified TCR beta libraries were sequenced on the Illumina HiSeq System as 87-base-pair reads. The original pipeline was this. In a later analysis, 77 million or so unique TCR beta chains were counted across the roughly 670 repertoires, and some 10 million of these chains were shared by at least two donors. A nearest-neighbor algorithm error-corrected the raw reads and collapsed the reads into unique sequences, merging closely related sequences to remove PCR and sequencing errors. Alignment of CDR3 sequences to IMGT reference sequences was used to assign V, D and J gene segments. Each retained sequence needed at least a six-nucleotide match to both a V gene segment and a J gene segment. Rearrangements were classified as productive when the CDR3 lacked stop codons and remained in frame with V and J, and all other rearrangements were classified as non-productive. Following IMGT convention, CDR3 was defined as the stretch from the second conserved V-encoded cysteine up to the conserved J-encoded phenylalanine. The earlier analysis of about 570 of the donors excluded any sequence lacking an unambiguous match to a single V gene segment. An earlier analysis of fewer than 750 of the donors called V segments functional above 56.7% productive rearrangements and segregating when the between-donor standard deviation exceeded 5%. A statistical classification framework was built to diagnose cytomegalovirus status from the catalog of TCR beta chain sequences. In a later analysis, TCR nucleotide sequences were compared against IMGT/GENE-DB human TR gene sequences so that V and J genes could be assigned. In a later analysis, CDR3 sequences and most-parsimonious VDJ recombination scenarios were assigned using the TCRdist pipeline. In a later analysis, every TCR beta chain was defined by the combination of its CDR3 amino acid sequence and its V-gene family, and reads without a unique V-gene family were dropped. A later analysis removed 592 highly shared, low-generation-probability nucleotide sequences to deal with suspected cross-contamination and a sequencing artifact. A later analysis calculated a clonal expansion index for each public chain from normalized within-repertoire ranks of inferred template counts. A later analysis computed generation probabilities with a VDJ recombination model fitted to out-of-frame rearrangements, and checked the results against IGoR. In a later analysis, hypergeometric tests were used to score TCR-TCR, TCR-HLA and TCR-CMV co-occurrence, with a repertoire-size bias correction applied to TCR pairs. False discovery rates were estimated in a later analysis by permuting HLA or CMV assignments 20 times. In a later analysis, co-occurring TCRs were grouped using DBSCAN, with TCRdist sequence similarity added in when clustering inside HLA-allele-positive subsets. Co-occurrence clustering excluded repertoires with fewer than 30,000 or more than 120,000 public chains, plus five with anomalous nucleotide sharing. Not all clones reach the TCRdb copy of this immuneACCESS table, which keeps in-frame sequences only. Checked studies attribute under half of the gap to unresolved V genes and leave the rest unexplained. That table supplies the V and J calls and clone size; D and trimming were determined from the DNA. This sample is represented by around 100,000 clones; more than 80% of them were singletons. The ten largest clones capture about 3.9% of the sample.

Notes on this clone: Which antigen it targets is not known. Base qualities are not provided; no much larger clone lies one nucleotide away.

Counted from cysteine to phenylalanine, this CDR3 has 15 amino acids. The CDR3 DNA has 45 bases and is translated from base 1. V and J lose 1 base and 0 bases, and a span of 7 bases separates them. In the germline V gene (reference sequence), CDR1 corresponds to SEHNR and CDR2 to FQNEAQ. In total, fewer than 750 healthy bone marrow donors made up the cohort. Cohort members were all nominally healthy when sampled, although unrecorded immune exposures were likely present. The donor tested CMV seronegative and was one of the 352 seronegative cohort members. Every donor gave a peripheral blood sample, and the peripheral blood mononuclear cells from that sample were used for TCR beta sequencing. The Qiagen DNeasy Blood Extraction Kit was used to extract genomic DNA from the blood cell samples.

The clonotype originates from a man aged 25-40 years in good health and CMV-seronegative. The sample consisted of PBMCs. The chain is assembled from TRBV7-9 and TRBJ1-5; the D gene cannot be named for sure. The bases read TGTGCCAGCAGCTTAGACAGTCCTAGCAATCAGCCCCAGCATTTT. Its amino acids are CASSLDSPSNQPQHF.